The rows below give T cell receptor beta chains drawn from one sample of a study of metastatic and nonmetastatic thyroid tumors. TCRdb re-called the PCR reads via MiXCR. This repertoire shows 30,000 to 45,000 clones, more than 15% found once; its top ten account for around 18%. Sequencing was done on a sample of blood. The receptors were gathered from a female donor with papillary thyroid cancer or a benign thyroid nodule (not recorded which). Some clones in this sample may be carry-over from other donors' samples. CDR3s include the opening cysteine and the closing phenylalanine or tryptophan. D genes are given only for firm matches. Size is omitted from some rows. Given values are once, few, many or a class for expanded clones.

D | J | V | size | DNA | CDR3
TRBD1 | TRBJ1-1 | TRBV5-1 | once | TGCGCCAGCAGCGCCAGACAGGGCTCCAACACTGAAGCTTTCTTT | CASSARQGSNTEAFF
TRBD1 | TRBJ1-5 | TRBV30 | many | TGTGCCTGGAGTGCGACAGGGAACCAGCCCCAGCATTTT | CAWSATGNQPQHF
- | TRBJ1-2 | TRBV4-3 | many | TGCGCCAGCAGCCAAGATACGGGTAGTGGCTACACCTTC | CASSQDTGSGYTF
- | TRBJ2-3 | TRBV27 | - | TGTGCCAGTTACAAAGAGCGGGCCACAGATACGCGGTATTTT | CASYKERATDTRYF
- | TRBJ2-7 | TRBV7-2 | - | TGTGCCAGCAGCTCTGGGATAAGATCCTGGGTGTCAGACTCCTACGAGCAGTACTTC | CASSSGIRSWVSDSYEQYF
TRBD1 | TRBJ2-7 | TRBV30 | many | TGTGCCTGGACAAAAGGGGGCTCCCTCTCCTACGAGCAGTACTTC | CAWTKGGSLSYEQYF
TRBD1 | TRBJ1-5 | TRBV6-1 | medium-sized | TGTGCCAGCAAGCCGGTCGGGACAGACAATCAGCCCCAGCATTTT | CASKPVGTDNQPQHF
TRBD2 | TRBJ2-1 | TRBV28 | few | TGTGCCAGCAGCACGACTAGCGGGATCGTCAATGAGCATTTCTTC | CASSTTSGIVNEHFF
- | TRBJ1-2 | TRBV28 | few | TGTGCCAGCACTGTGACATCGAACTATGGCTACACCTTC | CASTVTSNYGYTF
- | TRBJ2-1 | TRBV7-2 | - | TGTGCCAGCAGCATCCTCGGTGGTGAGCAGTTCTTC | CASSILGGEQFF
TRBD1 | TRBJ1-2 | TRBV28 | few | TGTGCCAGCAGGACAGGGGCAGTCTATGGCTACACCTTC | CASRTGAVYGYTF
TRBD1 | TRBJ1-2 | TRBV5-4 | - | TGTGCCAGCACTAATACCGGGACAGACTATGGCTACACCTTC | CASTNTGTDYGYTF
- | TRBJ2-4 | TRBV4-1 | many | TGCGCCAGCAGCCAACGACCCACGATCCTAGCCAAAAACATTCAGTACTTC | CASSQRPTILAKNIQYF
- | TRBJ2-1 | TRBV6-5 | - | TGTGCCAGCAGTTCAACAGTGAATGAGCAGTTCTTC | CASSSTVNEQFF
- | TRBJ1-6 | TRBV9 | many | TGTGCCAGCAGCGTAGGAGGGGGTAATTCACCCCTCCACTTT | CASSVGGGNSPLHF
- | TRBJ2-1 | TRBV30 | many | TGTGCCTGGCCGGGTGGGTGGGAGCAGTTCTTC | CAWPGGWEQFF
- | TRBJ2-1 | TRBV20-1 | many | TGCAGTGCTTCCCTTACCGGGTCTGGCAATGAGCAGTTCTTC | CSASLTGSGNEQFF
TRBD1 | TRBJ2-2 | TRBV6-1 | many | TGTGCCAGCAGTTTGGACAGGGACACCGGGGAGCTGTTTTTT | CASSLDRDTGELFF
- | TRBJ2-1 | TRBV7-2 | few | TGTGCCAGCAGTCACGGATACCCCTCTCCGCAGTTCTTC | CASSHGYPSPQFF
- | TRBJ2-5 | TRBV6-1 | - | TGTGCCAGCAGAGAAGGCGCACTCTGGGAGGTGACCCAGTACTTC | CASREGALWEVTQYF
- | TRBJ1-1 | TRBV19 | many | TGTGCCAGTAGGAAACAGATGAACACTGAAGCTTTCTTT | CASRKQMNTEAFF
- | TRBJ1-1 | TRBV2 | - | TGTGCCAGCAGTGAAGCGCTTCCGGGGAGGAACACTGAAGCTTTCTTT | CASSEALPGRNTEAFF
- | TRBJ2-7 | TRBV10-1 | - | TGCGCCAGCAGTGAGCCCTCGAATCCCGGTCGGCAGTACTTC | CASSEPSNPGRQYF
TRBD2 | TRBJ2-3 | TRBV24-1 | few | TGTGACACCAGTGCTAGCGGGAGCCCAGGTACGCAGTATTTT | CDTSASGSPGTQYF
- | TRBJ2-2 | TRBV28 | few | TGTGCCAGCAGCCAGCGGAAGTGGGGGGATCTGTTCTTT | CASSQRKWGDLFF
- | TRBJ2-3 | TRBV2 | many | TGTGCCAGCAGTGAGGAAGGTCCAGATACGCAGTATTTT | CASSEEGPDTQYF
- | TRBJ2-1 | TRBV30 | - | TGTGCCTGGATCTCCACGGACTCCAGAAGCAATGAGCAGTTCTTC | CAWISTDSRSNEQFF
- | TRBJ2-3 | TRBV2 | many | TGTGCCAGCAGTGGAGGGGGGGATACGCAGTATTTT | CASSGGGDTQYF
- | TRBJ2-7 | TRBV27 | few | TGTGCCAGCAGTCGAGGAAAAACCGGGGCCGAGCAGTACTTC | CASSRGKTGAEQYF